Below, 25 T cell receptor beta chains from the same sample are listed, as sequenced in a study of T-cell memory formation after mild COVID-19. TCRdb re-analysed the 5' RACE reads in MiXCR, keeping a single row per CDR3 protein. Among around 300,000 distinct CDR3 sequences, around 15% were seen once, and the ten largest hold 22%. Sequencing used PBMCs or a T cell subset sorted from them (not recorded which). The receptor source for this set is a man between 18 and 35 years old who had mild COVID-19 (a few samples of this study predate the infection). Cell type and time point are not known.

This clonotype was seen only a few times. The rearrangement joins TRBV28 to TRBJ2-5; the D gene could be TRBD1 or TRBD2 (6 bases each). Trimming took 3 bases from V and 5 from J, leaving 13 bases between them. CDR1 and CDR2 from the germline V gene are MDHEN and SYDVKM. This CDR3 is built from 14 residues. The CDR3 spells CASSFAGAGETQYF. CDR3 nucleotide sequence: TGTGCCAGCAGTTTCGCAGGGGCGGGGGAGACCCAGTACTTC.

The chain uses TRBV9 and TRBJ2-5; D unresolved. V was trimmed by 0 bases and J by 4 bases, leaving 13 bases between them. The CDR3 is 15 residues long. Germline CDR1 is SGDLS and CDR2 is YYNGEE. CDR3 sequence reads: CASSVGSEVGETQYF. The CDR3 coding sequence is TGTGCCAGCAGCGTAGGAAGCGAGGTAGGAGAGACCCAGTACTTC.

The CDR3 DNA follows: TGTGCCAGCACCCTACAGGCAGATACGCAGTATTTT. Translation: CASTLQADTQYF. The chain joins TRBV7-9 to TRBJ2-3, with a weak D call TRBD1 (5 bases). V lost 7 bases and J lost 4, with 9 bases in between. Per germline, CDR1 SEHNR and CDR2 FQNEAQ (reference sequence). The CDR3 totals 12 residues. Full variable domain (remainder filled in from reference TRBV7-9 and TRBJ2-3): DTGVSQNPRHKITKRGQNVTFRCDPISEHNRLYWYRQTLGQGPEFLTYFQNEAQLEKSRLLSDRFSAERPKGSFSTLEIQRTEQGDSAMYLCASTLQADTQYFGPGTRLTVL.

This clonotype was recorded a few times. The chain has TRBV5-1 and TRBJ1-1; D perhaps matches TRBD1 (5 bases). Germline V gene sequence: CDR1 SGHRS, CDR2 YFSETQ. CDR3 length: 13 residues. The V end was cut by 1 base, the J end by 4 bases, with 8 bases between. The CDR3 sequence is CASSLKGATEAFF. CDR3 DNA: TGCGCCAGCAGCTTGAAAGGGGCCACTGAAGCTTTCTTT.

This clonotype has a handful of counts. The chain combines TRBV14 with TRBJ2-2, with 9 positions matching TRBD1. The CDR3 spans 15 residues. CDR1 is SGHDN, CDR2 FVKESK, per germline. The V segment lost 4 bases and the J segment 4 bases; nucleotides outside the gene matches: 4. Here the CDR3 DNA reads TGTGCCAGCAGCCGGGGACAGGGCATCACCGGGGAGCTGTTTTTT. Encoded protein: CASSRGQGITGELFF.

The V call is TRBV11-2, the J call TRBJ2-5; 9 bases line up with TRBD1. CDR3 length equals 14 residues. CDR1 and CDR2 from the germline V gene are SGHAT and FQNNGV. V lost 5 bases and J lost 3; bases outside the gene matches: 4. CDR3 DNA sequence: TGTGCCAGCAGCCGTCGGACAGGGGAAGAGACCCAGTACTTC. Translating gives CASSRRTGEETQYF.

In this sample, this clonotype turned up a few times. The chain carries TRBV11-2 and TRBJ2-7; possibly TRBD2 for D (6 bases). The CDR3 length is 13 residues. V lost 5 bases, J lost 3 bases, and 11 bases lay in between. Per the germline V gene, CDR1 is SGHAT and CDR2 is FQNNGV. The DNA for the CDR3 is TGTGCCAGCAGCCTGGGACTGGACTACGAGCAGTACTTC. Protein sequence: CASSLGLDYEQYF.

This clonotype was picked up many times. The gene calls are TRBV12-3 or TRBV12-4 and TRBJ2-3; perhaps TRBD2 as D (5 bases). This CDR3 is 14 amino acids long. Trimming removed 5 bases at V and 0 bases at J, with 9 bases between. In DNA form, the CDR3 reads TGTGCCAGCAGTCCCGGGGTTAGCACAGATACGCAGTATTTT. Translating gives CASSPGVSTDTQYF.

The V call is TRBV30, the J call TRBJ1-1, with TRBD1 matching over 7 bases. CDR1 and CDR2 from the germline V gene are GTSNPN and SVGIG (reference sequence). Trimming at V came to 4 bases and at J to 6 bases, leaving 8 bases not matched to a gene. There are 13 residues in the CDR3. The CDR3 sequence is CAWTDDRASEAFF. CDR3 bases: TGTGCCTGGACCGACGACAGGGCCTCTGAAGCTTTCTTT.

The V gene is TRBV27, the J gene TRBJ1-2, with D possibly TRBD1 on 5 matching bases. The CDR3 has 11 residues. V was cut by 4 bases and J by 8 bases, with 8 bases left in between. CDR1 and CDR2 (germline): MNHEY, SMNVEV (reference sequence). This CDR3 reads CASSSGTGYTF. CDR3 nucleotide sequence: TGTGCCAGCAGTTCCGGGACCGGCTACACCTTC.

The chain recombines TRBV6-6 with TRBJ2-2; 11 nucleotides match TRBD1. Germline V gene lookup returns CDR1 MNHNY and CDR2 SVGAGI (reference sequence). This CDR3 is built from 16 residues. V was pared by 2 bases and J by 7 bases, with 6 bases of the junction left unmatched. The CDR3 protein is CASSYRDRGFSGELFF. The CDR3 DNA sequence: TGTGCCAGCAGTTACCGGGACAGGGGGTTCAGCGGGGAGCTGTTTTTT.

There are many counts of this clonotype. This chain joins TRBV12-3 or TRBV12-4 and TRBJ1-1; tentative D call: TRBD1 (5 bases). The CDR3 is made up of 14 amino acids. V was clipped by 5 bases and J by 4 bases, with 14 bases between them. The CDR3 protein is CASSRGPGSTEAFF. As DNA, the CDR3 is TGTGCCAGCAGTCGGGGACCGGGTAGCACTGAAGCTTTCTTT.

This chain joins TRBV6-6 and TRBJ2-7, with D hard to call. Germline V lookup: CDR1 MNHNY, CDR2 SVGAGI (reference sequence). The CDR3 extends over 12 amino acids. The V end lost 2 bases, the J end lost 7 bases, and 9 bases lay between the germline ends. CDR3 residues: CASSYRVREQYF. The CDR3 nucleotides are TGTGCCAGCAGTTACAGGGTACGAGAGCAGTACTTC.

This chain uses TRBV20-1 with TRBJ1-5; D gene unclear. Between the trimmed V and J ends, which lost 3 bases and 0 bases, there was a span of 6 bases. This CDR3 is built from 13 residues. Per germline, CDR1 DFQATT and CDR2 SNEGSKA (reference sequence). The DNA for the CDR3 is TGCAGTGCTAGTACATCTAGCAATCAGCCCCAGCATTTT. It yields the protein CSASTSSNQPQHF.

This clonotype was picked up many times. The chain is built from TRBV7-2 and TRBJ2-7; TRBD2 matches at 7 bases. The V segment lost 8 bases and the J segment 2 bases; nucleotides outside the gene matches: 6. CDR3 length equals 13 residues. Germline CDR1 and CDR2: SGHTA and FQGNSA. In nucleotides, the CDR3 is TGTGCCAGCCTCGCTAGCGGAACCTACGAGCAGTACTTC. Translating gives CASLASGTYEQYF.

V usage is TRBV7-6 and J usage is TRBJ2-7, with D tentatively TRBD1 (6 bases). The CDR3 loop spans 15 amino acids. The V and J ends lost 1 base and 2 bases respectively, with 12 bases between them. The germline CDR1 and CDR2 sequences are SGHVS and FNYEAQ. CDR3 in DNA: TGTGCCAGCAGCTTAGAACAGGGACCAACCTACGAGCAGTACTTC. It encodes CASSLEQGPTYEQYF. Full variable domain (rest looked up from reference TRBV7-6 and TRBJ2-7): GAGVSQSPRYKVTKRGQDVALRCDPISGHVSLYWYRQALGQGPEFLTYFNYEAQQDKSGLPNDRFSAERPEGSISTLTIQRTEQRDSAMYRCASSLEQGPTYEQYFGPGTRLTVT.

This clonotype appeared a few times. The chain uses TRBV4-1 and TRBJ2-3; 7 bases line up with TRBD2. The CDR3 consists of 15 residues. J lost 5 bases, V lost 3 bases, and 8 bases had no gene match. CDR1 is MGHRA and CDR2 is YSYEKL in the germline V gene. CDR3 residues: CASSHPVGGIDTQYF. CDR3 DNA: TGCGCCAGCAGCCACCCCGTGGGGGGGATAGATACGCAGTATTTT.

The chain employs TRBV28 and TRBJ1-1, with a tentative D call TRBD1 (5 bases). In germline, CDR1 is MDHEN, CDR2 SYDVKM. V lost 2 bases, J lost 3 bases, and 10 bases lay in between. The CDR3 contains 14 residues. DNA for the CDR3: TGTGCCAGCAGTTTAGCGAGGGACGACACTGAAGCTTTCTTT. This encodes CASSLARDDTEAFF.

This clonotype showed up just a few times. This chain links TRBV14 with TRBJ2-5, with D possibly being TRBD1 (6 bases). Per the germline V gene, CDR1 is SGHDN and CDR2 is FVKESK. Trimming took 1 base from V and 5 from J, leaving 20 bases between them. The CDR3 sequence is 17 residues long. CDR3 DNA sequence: TGTGCCAGCAGCCAAGGACTGGTCTGGGGGCTGGGGGAGACCCAGTACTTC. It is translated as CASSQGLVWGLGETQYF. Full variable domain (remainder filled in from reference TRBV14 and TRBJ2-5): EAGVTQFPSHSVIEKGQTVTLRCDPISGHDNLYWYRRVMGKEIKFLLHFVKESKQDESGMPNNRFLAERTGGTYSTLKVQPAELEDSGVYFCASSQGLVWGLGETQYFGPGTRLLVL.

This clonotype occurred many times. The CDR3 coding sequence is TGTGCCGTCATGGGCCAGTCCCAAGAGACCCAGTACTTC. It is translated as CAVMGQSQETQYF. This sequence joins TRBV10-3 and TRBJ2-5; D unclear. With 11 bases removed from V and 1 base from J, the gap between germline ends came to 14 bases. Germline CDR1 reads ENHRY; CDR2 reads SYGVKD. The CDR3 has 13 amino acids.

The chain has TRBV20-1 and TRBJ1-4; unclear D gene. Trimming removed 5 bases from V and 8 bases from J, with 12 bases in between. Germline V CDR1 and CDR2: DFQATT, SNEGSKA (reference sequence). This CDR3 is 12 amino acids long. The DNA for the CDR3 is TGCAGTGCTTCGGGCCGAGTAGAAAAACTGTTTTTT. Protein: CSASGRVEKLFF.

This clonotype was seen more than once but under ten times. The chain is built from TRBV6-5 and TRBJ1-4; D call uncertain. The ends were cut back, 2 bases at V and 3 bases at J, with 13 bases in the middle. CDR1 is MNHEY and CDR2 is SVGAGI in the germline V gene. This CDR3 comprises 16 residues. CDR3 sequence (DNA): TGTGCCAGCAGTTACCAGGCCGGGAATGCTAATGAAAAACTGTTTTTT. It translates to CASSYQAGNANEKLFF.

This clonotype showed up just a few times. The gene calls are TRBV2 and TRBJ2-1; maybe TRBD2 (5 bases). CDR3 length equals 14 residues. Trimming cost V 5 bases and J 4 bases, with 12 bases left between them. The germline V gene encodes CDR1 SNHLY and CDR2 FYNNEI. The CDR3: CASSSDGVYNEQFF. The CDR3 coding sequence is TGTGCCAGCAGTTCTGACGGGGTTTACAATGAGCAGTTCTTC. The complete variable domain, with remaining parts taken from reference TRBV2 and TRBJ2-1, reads EPEVTQTPSHQVTQMGQEVILRCVPISNHLYFYWYRQILGQKVEFLVSFYNNEISEKSEIFDDQFSVERPDGSNFTLKIRSTKLEDSAMYFCASSSDGVYNEQFFGPGTRLTVL.

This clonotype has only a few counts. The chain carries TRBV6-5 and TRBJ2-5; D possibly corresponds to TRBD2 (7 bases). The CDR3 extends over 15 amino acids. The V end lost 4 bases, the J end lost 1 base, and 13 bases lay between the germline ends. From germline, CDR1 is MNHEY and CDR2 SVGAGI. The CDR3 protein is CASSWGGGFQETQYF. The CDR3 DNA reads TGTGCCAGCAGTTGGGGAGGGGGGTTCCAAGAGACCCAGTACTTC.

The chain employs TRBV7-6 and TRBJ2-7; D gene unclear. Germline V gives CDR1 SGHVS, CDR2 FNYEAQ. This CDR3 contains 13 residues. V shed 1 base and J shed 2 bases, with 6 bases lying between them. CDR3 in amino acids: CASSLGPPYEQYV. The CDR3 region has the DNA TGTGCCAGCAGCTTAGGCCCCCCCTACGAGCAGTACGTC.